These T cell receptor beta chains were read from a single sample in a study of response to subunit inactivated influenza vaccine. TCRdb called the RT-PCR reads again in MiXCR, with one record for every CDR3 protein. Here the sample spans over 750,000 distinct CDR3 sequences, 21% being singletons. Material: PBMCs from blood, obtained around 5 days after vaccination. Receptors originate from a man in his forties or fifties who received an inactivated influenza vaccine. CDR3s include the opening cysteine and the closing phenylalanine or tryptophan. The order of the fields is V gene, D gene, CDR3 length, J gene, clone size, CDR3 protein, CDR3 DNA. The D gene is left open where the match is weak. The size entry is marked missing in some rows and otherwise reads once, few, many or a size class.

v_call: TRBV6-2/TRBV6-3; d_call: -; cdr3_length: 12; j_call: TRBJ1-3; clone_size: -; cdr3_aa: CASTGDRNTIYF; cdr3_nt: TGTGCCAGCACCGGAGACAGAAACACCATATATTTT
v_call: TRBV29-1; d_call: -; cdr3_length: 13; j_call: TRBJ2-2; clone_size: many; cdr3_aa: CSVEGQATGELFF; cdr3_nt: TGCAGCGTTGAAGGACAAGCCACCGGGGAGCTGTTTTTT
v_call: TRBV4-3; d_call: -; cdr3_length: 14; j_call: TRBJ2-2; clone_size: -; cdr3_aa: CASSQEEYPGELFF; cdr3_nt: TGCGCCAGCAGCCAAGAGGAGTATCCCGGGGAGCTGTTTTTT
v_call: TRBV5-6; d_call: -; cdr3_length: 13; j_call: TRBJ1-1; clone_size: few; cdr3_aa: CASSFGVDTEAFF; cdr3_nt: TGTGCCAGCAGCTTTGGGGTGGACACTGAAGCTTTCTTT
v_call: TRBV15; d_call: -; cdr3_length: 14; j_call: TRBJ2-5; clone_size: -; cdr3_aa: CATSRLGHQETQYF; cdr3_nt: TGTGCCACCAGCAGACTGGGACACCAAGAGACCCAGTACTTC
v_call: TRBV2; d_call: -; cdr3_length: 14; j_call: TRBJ2-3; clone_size: few; cdr3_aa: CASSEGADTDTQYF; cdr3_nt: TGTGCCAGCAGTGAGGGGGCCGACACAGATACGCAGTATTTT
v_call: TRBV11-1; d_call: -; cdr3_length: 21; j_call: TRBJ2-3; clone_size: -; cdr3_aa: CASSLLGQGGSGISSTDTQYF; cdr3_nt: TGTGCCAGCAGCTTACTCGGCCAGGGGGGCAGCGGGATCTCTAGCACAGATACGCAGTATTTT
v_call: TRBV7-4; d_call: TRBD2; cdr3_length: 18; j_call: TRBJ2-3; clone_size: -; cdr3_aa: CASSLVWTSGITTDTQYF; cdr3_nt: TGTGCCAGCAGCTTAGTTTGGACTAGCGGGATTACCACAGATACGCAGTATTTT
v_call: TRBV15; d_call: -; cdr3_length: 16; j_call: TRBJ2-7; clone_size: few; cdr3_aa: CATSRDRGSGTYEQYF; cdr3_nt: TGTGCCACCAGCAGAGATCGGGGGAGTGGGACCTACGAGCAGTACTTC
v_call: TRBV3-1; d_call: -; cdr3_length: 13; j_call: TRBJ2-7; clone_size: -; cdr3_aa: CASSQRVNYEQYF; cdr3_nt: TGTGCCAGCAGCCAACGGGTAAACTACGAGCAGTACTTC
v_call: TRBV15; d_call: -; cdr3_length: 14; j_call: TRBJ2-1; clone_size: few; cdr3_aa: CATREWSSYNEQFF; cdr3_nt: TGTGCCACAAGGGAGTGGAGCTCCTACAATGAGCAGTTCTTC